The 32 T cell receptor beta chains listed next were all sequenced from one sample in a study of blood T cell repertoires in COVID-19. The protocol was immunoSEQ multiplex PCR, while the TCRdb copy is restricted to in-frame clones and leaves out a portion. This sample has about 150,000 clones; 84% occur once, and the top ten carry approximately 10%. Input material: peripheral blood. Source of these receptors: a man between 65 and 85 years old with active or convalescent COVID-19.

The rearrangement joins TRBV9 to TRBJ1-5, with D possibly TRBD1 on 5 matching bases. Germline assignment: CDR1 SGDLS and CDR2 YYNGEE. V was shortened by 3 bases and J by 8 bases, with 18 bases between the two germline ends. CDR3 length equals 15 residues. The chain's CDR3 is CASSADKAPDEPQHF. DNA of the CDR3: TGTGCCAGCAGCGCGGACAAGGCACCCGATGAGCCCCAGCATTTT.

This clone has just one count. This chain links TRBV19 with TRBJ2-1, with D perhaps matching TRBD2 (6 bases). V lost 10 bases and J 8 bases, leaving 21 bases between the germline ends. The germline gives CDR1 LNHDA, CDR2 SQIVND (reference sequence). This CDR3 comprises 14 residues. The CDR3 loop reads CATRDGGGQDEQFF. Here the CDR3 DNA reads TGTGCCACGCGAGACGGGGGAGGACAAGATGAGCAGTTCTTC.

The chain combines TRBV27 with TRBJ2-3; 9 positions agree with TRBD2. The length of the CDR3 is 16 residues. Germline V lookup: CDR1 MNHEY, CDR2 SMNVEV (reference sequence). V dropped 0 bases and J dropped 4; count of bases not matched to a gene: 5. The CDR3 nucleotides read TGTGCCAGCAGTTTATCGCCTAGCGGGGTTTCAGATACGCAGTATTTT. This gives the protein CASSLSPSGVSDTQYF.

V gene TRBV6-2 or TRBV6-3 combines with J gene TRBJ2-7; D is unclear. The CDR3 is 13 residues long. V was pared by 0 bases and J by 6 bases, with 9 bases between. The germline V gene encodes CDR1 MNHEY and CDR2 SVGEGT. The CDR3 spells CASSYSRVSEQYF. The DNA for the CDR3 is TGTGCCAGCAGTTACTCCCGGGTAAGCGAGCAGTACTTC.

A single count supports this clone. V and J are TRBV2 and TRBJ1-6; D is perhaps TRBD1 (5 bases). Trimming removed 6 bases from V and 8 bases from J, with 17 bases in between. Germline loops: CDR1 SNHLY, CDR2 FYNNEI. CDR3 length: 15 amino acids. The CDR3 protein is CASRERQFLYSPLHF. In DNA form, the CDR3 reads TGTGCCAGCAGAGAAAGACAGTTTCTTTATTCACCCCTCCACTTT.

The chain employs TRBV7-9 and TRBJ2-3; 9 nucleotides agree with TRBD2. The CDR3 loop spans 17 amino acids. CDR1 is SEHNR, CDR2 FQNEAQ, per germline (reference sequence). Trimming cost V 0 bases and J 2 bases; bases outside gene matches: 6. The CDR3 DNA follows: TGTGCCAGCAGCTTAGCTACGGCTAGCGGGAACACAGATACGCAGTATTTT. Translating gives CASSLATASGNTDTQYF.

The chain recombines TRBV6-5 with TRBJ1-1, with D uncertain. The germline CDR1 and CDR2 sequences are MNHEY and SVGAGI. The CDR3 is 14 residues long. V lost 5 bases to trimming and J lost 1 base, with 11 bases between them. The CDR3 bases are TGTGCCAGCAGTCCCCCCCGGGAGAACACTGAAGCTTTCTTT. It codes for CASSPPRENTEAFF.

The chain employs TRBV30 and TRBJ2-3; TRBD2 agrees at 14 bases. This CDR3 comprises 18 residues. Germline loops: CDR1 GTSNPN, CDR2 SVGIG (reference sequence). After removal of 1 base from V and 3 bases from J, the junction contained 9 bases not matched to a gene. The CDR3 DNA reads TGTGCCTGGAGTGGACTAGCGGGAGGGCCCTCAGGAACAGATACGCAGTATTTT. This encodes CAWSGLAGGPSGTDTQYF.

This clone was seen only once. The chain has TRBV7-9 and TRBJ2-3; 8 bases line up with TRBD1. CDR3 size: 17 residues. The V gene end was trimmed by 5 bases and the J gene end by 4 bases; junction bases not matched to a gene: 14. Germline V gives CDR1 SEHNR, CDR2 FQNEAQ (reference sequence). The CDR3 DNA reads as TGTGCCAGCAGCCCGCTTCGTCGACAGGGGAACGCAGATACGCAGTATTTT. Residues: CASSPLRRQGNADTQYF.

The chain couples TRBV6-6 to TRBJ1-2; D perhaps matches TRBD1 (5 bases). The CDR3 totals 15 residues. Germline values: CDR1 MNHNY, CDR2 SVGAGI (reference sequence). The ends were cut back, 2 bases at V and 4 bases at J, with 14 bases in the middle. This chain's CDR3 is CASSYGAGLSYGYTF. The CDR3 DNA follows: TGTGCCAGCAGTTACGGCGCAGGGCTGAGCTATGGCTACACCTTC.

A few counts support this clone. The chain employs TRBV28 and TRBJ2-3; TRBD2 is a possible D gene (5 bases). The germline V and J ends were trimmed by 10 bases and 0 bases, with 14 bases remaining between them. CDR1 and CDR2 from the germline V gene are MDHEN and SYDVKM. CDR3 length: 14 residues. The CDR3 protein is CATLQVASTDTQYF. CDR3 nucleotide sequence: TGTGCCACTCTTCAGGTAGCGAGCACAGATACGCAGTATTTT.

The V gene is TRBV19, the J gene TRBJ1-3; D gene ambiguous. Germline V CDR1 and CDR2: LNHDA, SQIVND (reference sequence). The CDR3 runs 17 residues. The V end lost 2 bases, the J end lost 0 bases, and 14 bases lay between the germline ends. The CDR3 region is CASSISRPGSSGNTIYF. In DNA form, the CDR3 reads TGTGCCAGTAGTATATCGCGACCGGGGAGCTCTGGAAACACCATATATTTT.

The chain combines TRBV7-9 with TRBJ1-1; TRBD1 matches 7 bases. CDR1 SEHNR and CDR2 FQNEAQ come from the germline V gene (reference sequence). This CDR3 is built from 16 residues. Trimming took 2 bases from V and 4 from J; bases not matched to a gene: 10. CDR3 amino acids: CASSLRGQTLGTEAFF. DNA for the CDR3: TGTGCCAGCAGCTTACGGGGACAGACCCTGGGCACTGAAGCTTTCTTT.

There are a few counts of this clone. This sequence joins TRBV2 and TRBJ2-7; 10 bases are shared with TRBD1. The V gene's germline CDR1 is SNHLY and CDR2 FYNNEI. This CDR3 has 14 residues. Unmatched junction bases numbered 2, after V lost 6 bases and J lost 0 bases. CDR3 amino acids: CASRDRGSSYEQYF. The DNA of the CDR3 is TGTGCCAGCAGGGACAGGGGGAGCTCCTACGAGCAGTACTTC.

CDR3 nucleotide sequence: TGTGCCAGCAGCCCCCGGGGGTTAGGCTCCTACGAGCAGTACTTC. Translation: CASSPRGLGSYEQYF. J is TRBJ2-7 and V is TRBV27; D may be TRBD2 (6 bases). Trimming took 6 bases from V and 0 from J, leaving 15 bases between them. The germline V gene encodes CDR1 MNHEY and CDR2 SMNVEV (reference sequence). This CDR3 contains 15 residues.

The chain employs TRBV6-6 and TRBJ1-1, with unresolved D. Germline CDR1 MNHNY, CDR2 SVGAGI (reference sequence). The CDR3 runs to 11 residues. V was clipped by 1 base and J by 10 bases, with 7 bases between them. CDR3: CASSYLERAFF. The CDR3 DNA is TGTGCCAGCAGTTACTTAGAACGAGCTTTCTTT.

Points on this clone: Its ends do not fully match the called genes, so a read error is possible. The gene calls are TRBV7-7 and TRBJ2-3; 8 nucleotides align to TRBD2. In germline, CDR1 is SSHAT, CDR2 FNYEAQ (reference sequence). This CDR3 has 15 amino acids. CDR3 bases: TGTGCTAGCAGCTTAGCGTCGGGAGGGGGTGATACGCAGTATTTT. Its protein product is CASSLASGGGDTQYF.

This clone was observed once. The genes are TRBV27 and TRBJ1-1; TRBD1 is a possible D gene (6 bases). Deletions cut 0 bases from V and 4 bases from J, with 12 bases between. There are 15 residues in the CDR3. Germline V lookup: CDR1 MNHEY, CDR2 SMNVEV (reference sequence). This chain's CDR3 is CASSLSNRDTTEAFF. The CDR3 DNA is TGTGCCAGCAGTTTATCGAACCGGGACACCACTGAAGCTTTCTTT.

Ten or more counts support this clone. Other DNA variants within this sample encode the same CDR3. The genes are TRBV5-1 and TRBJ2-7; a weak D match, TRBD1 (6 bases). Germline CDR1 SGHRS, CDR2 YFSETQ. V gave up 2 bases and J gave up 4 bases, with 10 bases separating them. The CDR3 contains 13 residues. The DNA of the CDR3 is TGCGCCAGCAGCTTACAGGGTGATTACGAGCAGTACTTC. It encodes CASSLQGDYEQYF.

This chain links TRBV3-1 (or the pseudogene TRBV3-2) with TRBJ1-6; no reliable D call. This CDR3 has 12 amino acids. V lost 7 bases and J 5 bases, leaving 6 bases between the germline ends. CDR1 and CDR2 from the germline V gene are LGHDT and YNNKEL (reference sequence). CDR3 coding DNA: TGTGCCAGCACCTTTAATAATTCACCCCTCCACTTT. Protein: CASTFNNSPLHF.

The rearrangement uses TRBV2 and TRBJ1-6; a possible D gene is TRBD1 (6 bases). V was shortened by 3 bases and J by 9 bases, with 15 bases between the two germline ends. The CDR3 loop spans 15 amino acids. Germline CDR1 is SNHLY and CDR2 is FYNNEI. The CDR3 reads CASSESAGASSPLHF. Written as DNA, the CDR3 is TGTGCCAGCAGTGAGTCGGCAGGGGCCTCTTCACCCCTCCACTTT.

The CDR3 coding sequence is TGTGCCAGTAGTATAAGCGGGGGGCAAGGAGATACGCAGTATTTT. Translation gives CASSISGGQGDTQYF. The chain recombines TRBV19 with TRBJ2-3, with 9 bases fitting TRBD2. The J segment lost 5 bases and the V segment lost 2 bases, leaving 5 bases of the junction unmatched. CDR1 is LNHDA, CDR2 SQIVND, per germline (reference sequence). This CDR3 is 15 amino acids long.

This rearrangement joins TRBV6-4 to TRBJ2-3, with D possibly being TRBD2 (5 bases). Trimming pared 6 bases from V and 4 bases from J, leaving 14 bases between. Germline V gene sequence: CDR1 MRHNA, CDR2 SNTAGT. This CDR3 region has 14 residues. The CDR3 bases are TGTGCCAGCAGCCCTTACCGGGAAGCAGATACGCAGTATTTT. Translated, it gives CASSPYREADTQYF.

This chain joins TRBV11-2 and TRBJ2-2; tentatively, D is TRBD1 (6 bases). CDR3 length: 15 residues. Germline CDR1 reads SGHAT; CDR2 reads FQNNGV. Trimming took off 6 bases at V and 4 bases at J, with 15 bases between the two ends. CDR3 amino acids: CASRSKGVITGELFF. CDR3 nucleotides: TGTGCCAGCAGGTCGAAGGGGGTAATCACCGGGGAGCTGTTTTTT.

The V gene is TRBV25-1, the J gene TRBJ2-5, with 10 positions matching TRBD1. V lost 3 bases, J lost 4 bases, and 8 bases stayed unmatched. The germline V gene has CDR1 MGHDK and CDR2 SYGVNS. The CDR3 totals 16 residues. Here the CDR3 DNA reads TGTGCCAGCAGTGATCCCGGGACAGGGGACCGAGAGACCCAGTACTTC. Translated: CASSDPGTGDRETQYF.

The chain has TRBV20-1 and TRBJ2-1; D is perhaps TRBD2 (6 bases). The CDR3 runs to 13 residues. From germline, CDR1 is DFQATT and CDR2 SNEGSKA (reference sequence). V lost 3 bases, J lost 3 bases, and 9 bases lay in between. The CDR3 DNA reads TGCAGTGCTAGTGAGCGGGTCTACAATGAGCAGTTCTTC. It yields the protein CSASERVYNEQFF.

V usage is TRBV29-1 and J usage is TRBJ2-3, with D maybe TRBD2 (5 bases). Germline V CDR1 and CDR2: SQVTM, ANQGSEA. This CDR3 spans 14 amino acids. The ends were cut back, 5 bases at V and 6 bases at J, with 18 bases in the middle. The CDR3 is CSVLGGFRGDTQYF. The CDR3 DNA is TGCAGCGTTCTAGGCGGCTTCCGCGGGGATACGCAGTATTTT.

This clone was counted many times. This chain connects TRBV11-2 to TRBJ1-2; 10 bases fit TRBD1. CDR3 length: 14 amino acids. Germline V gene sequence: CDR1 SGHAT, CDR2 FQNNGV. The junction had 7 bases not matched to a gene; V was cut back by 5 bases and J by 7 bases. In nucleotides, the CDR3 is TGTGCCAGCAGCGCGACAGGGGGCTGGCGTGGCTACACCTTC. Translating gives CASSATGGWRGYTF. Full variable domain (rest looked up from reference TRBV11-2 and TRBJ1-2): EAGVAQSPRYKIIEKRQSVAFWCNPISGHATLYWYQQILGQGPKLLIQFQNNGVVDDSQLPKDRFSAERLKGVDSTLKIQPAKLEDSAVYLCASSATGGWRGYTFGSGTRLTVV.

This chain uses TRBV27 with TRBJ2-3, with 7 bases aligning to TRBD2. In germline, CDR1 is MNHEY, CDR2 SMNVEV (reference sequence). This CDR3 region has 14 residues. Unmatched junction bases numbered 5, after V lost 3 bases and J lost 5 bases. The CDR3 sequence: CASSFRGRIDTQYF. The CDR3 DNA reads as TGTGCCAGCAGTTTTCGCGGGAGAATAGATACGCAGTATTTT.

The chain joins TRBV9 to TRBJ1-1; weak D call: TRBD1 (6 bases). Trimming left V 4 bases short and J 8 bases short, with 18 bases between. This CDR3 contains 14 residues. The germline gives CDR1 SGDLS, CDR2 YYNGEE. CDR3 amino acids: CASSSGVQGMEAFF. CDR3 bases: TGTGCCAGCAGCTCAGGGGTCCAGGGAATGGAAGCTTTCTTT.

The chain couples TRBV27 to TRBJ1-6; 9 positions agree with TRBD1. Trimming took 5 bases from V and 7 from J; bases not matched to a gene: 3. CDR3 length: 14 amino acids. The germline V gene encodes CDR1 MNHEY and CDR2 SMNVEV (reference sequence). CDR3 amino acids: CASSRTGGNSPLHF. The CDR3, as DNA: TGTGCCAGCAGTCGAACAGGGGGCAATTCACCCCTCCACTTT.

The V gene is TRBV6-6, the J gene TRBJ1-5, with D perhaps matching TRBD1 (6 bases). CDR1 MNHNY and CDR2 SVGAGI come from the germline V gene (reference sequence). CDR3 size: 16 residues. The ends were cut back, 6 bases at V and 0 bases at J, with 15 bases in the middle. DNA for the CDR3: TGTGCCAGCAGGACAGGCGCGCGCTATAGCAATCAGCCCCAGCATTTT. It is translated as CASRTGARYSNQPQHF.